What follows are 16 T cell receptor beta chains derived from one specimen sequenced in a study of T cell repertoires in cytomegalovirus infection. TCRdb re-called the reads through MiXCR, storing one row per CDR3 protein. Altogether approximately 70,000 distinct CDR3 sequences are present, 20% being singletons, with the ten largest covering about 72%. Antigens for these TCRs are unknown. The sequenced sample was CD8+ T cells from cultured PBMCs, obtained from culture after CMV antigen stimulation. These receptors originate from a human donor in good health (CMV status not recorded). Some clones in this sample may be carry-over from other donors' samples.

The chain joins TRBV28 to TRBJ2-3, with a possible D match to TRBD2 (6 bases). Germline lookup yields CDR1 MDHEN and CDR2 SYDVKM. CDR3 size: 16 residues. Deletions cut 1 base from V and 4 bases from J, with 15 bases between. The DNA of the CDR3 is TGTGCCAGCAGTTTATTGGCGGGGTGCATCGCAGATACGCAGTATTTT. The encoded protein is CASSLLAGCIADTQYF.

This clonotype has a handful of counts. The chain combines TRBV7-9 with TRBJ2-7; tentatively, D is TRBD1 (6 bases). Trimming shortened V by 0 bases and J by 0 bases, and 12 bases separated the two germline ends. Germline V gene lookup returns CDR1 SEHNR and CDR2 FQNEAQ (reference sequence). CDR3 length: 16 residues. CDR3 sequence: CASSLAVGGFSYEQYF. The CDR3 nucleotides read TGTGCCAGCAGCTTAGCTGTAGGGGGATTCTCCTACGAGCAGTACTTC.

This clonotype was observed many times. This rearrangement joins TRBV7-2 to TRBJ2-7, with TRBD1 matching 9 bases. CDR3 length: 15 amino acids. Germline-derived CDR1 and CDR2 are SGHTA and FQGNSA. J lost 3 bases, V lost 5 bases, and 8 bases had no gene match. In DNA, the CDR3 is TGTGCCAGCAGCCGGGGACAGGGAGTGGACTACGAGCAGTACTTC. As protein: CASSRGQGVDYEQYF.

This clonotype was seen a few times. This sequence joins TRBV29-1 and TRBJ1-1; the match to TRBD1 covers 12 bases. The CDR3 has 13 residues. V shed 6 bases, J shed 6 bases, and the junction held 5 bases outside the gene matches. From germline, CDR1 is SQVTM and CDR2 ANQGSEA. The DNA of the CDR3 is TGCAGCGTGGTAGGGACAGGGGGCCCTGAAGCTTTCTTT. Amino acid sequence: CSVVGTGGPEAFF.

This clonotype was counted only a few times. The gene calls are TRBV7-2 and TRBJ2-3, with 9 nucleotides matching TRBD2. After removal of 1 base from V and 6 bases from J, the junction contained 5 bases not matched to a gene. From germline, CDR1 is SGHTA and CDR2 FQGNSA. This CDR3 has 15 amino acids. CDR3 sequence: CASSLGGGAGDTQYF. The CDR3 coding sequence is TGTGCCAGCAGCTTAGGCGGGGGGGCCGGTGATACGCAGTATTTT.

This clonotype was recorded a few times. The V gene is TRBV6-8, the J gene TRBJ1-6; D not certain. The germline V and J ends were trimmed by 2 bases and 4 bases, with 12 bases remaining between them. The CDR3 runs to 16 residues. From germline, CDR1 is MNHGY and CDR2 SAAAGT. CDR3 in DNA: TGTGCCAGCAGTTACGCTAAGACACAGTATAATTCACCCCTCCACTTT. It specifies CASSYAKTQYNSPLHF.

V is TRBV11-2 and J is TRBJ2-3; D could derive from TRBD1 or TRBD2 (5 bases each). The CDR3 length is 12 residues. Germline CDR1 and CDR2: SGHAT and FQNNGV. Deletions cut 5 bases from V and 6 bases from J, with 9 bases between. In DNA form, the CDR3 reads TGTGCCAGCAGCCAAGAGGGGGATACGCAGTATTTT. Translation gives CASSQEGDTQYF. Full variable domain (missing parts from reference TRBV11-2 and TRBJ2-3): EAGVAQSPRYKIIEKRQSVAFWCNPISGHATLYWYQQILGQGPKLLIQFQNNGVVDDSQLPKDRFSAERLKGVDSTLKIQPAKLEDSAVYLCASSQEGDTQYFGPGTRLTVL.

This clonotype turned up a few times. The J gene is TRBJ1-2, the V gene TRBV3-1; D gene ambiguous. Germline-derived CDR1 and CDR2 are LGHDT and YNNKEL (reference sequence). The CDR3 loop spans 14 amino acids. The germline V and J ends were trimmed by 1 base and 5 bases, with 11 bases remaining between them. CDR3: CASSQGLKPYGYTF. The CDR3 bases are TGTGCCAGCAGCCAAGGTTTGAAGCCGTATGGCTACACCTTC.

This clonotype has a handful of counts. V usage is TRBV29-1 and J usage is TRBJ2-1; D possibly corresponds to TRBD2 (6 bases). V was shortened by 0 bases and J by 13 bases, with 22 bases between the two germline ends. Germline V CDR1 and CDR2: SQVTM, ANQGSEA. This CDR3 contains 15 residues. CDR3 residues: CSVEDESGWGVVQFF. CDR3 DNA sequence: TGCAGCGTTGAAGATGAGAGCGGGTGGGGAGTAGTCCAGTTCTTC.

This clonotype was recorded a few times. The gene calls are TRBV6-6 and TRBJ2-3; 9 bases are shared with TRBD1. The J segment lost 3 bases and the V segment lost 8 bases, leaving 3 bases of the junction unmatched. CDR1 is MNHNY, CDR2 SVGAGI, per germline (reference sequence). CDR3 length: 13 residues. CDR3 sequence (DNA): TGTGCCAGCTTGGACAGGGGAACAGATACGCAGTATTTT. Translation: CASLDRGTDTQYF.

Only a few counts were recorded for this clonotype. This rearrangement joins TRBV12-3 or TRBV12-4 to TRBJ1-1; D uncertain. CDR3 length: 12 amino acids. Trimming took off 7 bases at V and 2 bases at J, with 8 bases between the two ends. The CDR3 protein is CASTPSNTEAFF. For the CDR3, the DNA is TGTGCCAGCACCCCTAGCAACACTGAAGCTTTCTTT.

This clonotype was seen a few times. The chain employs TRBV6-6 and TRBJ2-5, with 7 nucleotides matching TRBD2. Germline V CDR1 and CDR2: MNHNY, SVGAGI (reference sequence). J lost 3 bases, V lost 8 bases, and 12 bases had no gene match. The CDR3 covers 15 residues. CDR3 DNA sequence: TGTGCCAGCTGTCACCCAGCGGGGACGAAAGAGACCCAGTACTTC. Its protein product is CASCHPAGTKETQYF.

In this sample, this clonotype turned up once. This chain links TRBV7-6 with TRBJ2-1; D may be TRBD2 (5 bases). Trimming shortened V by 5 bases and J by 0 bases, and 17 bases separated the two germline ends. The CDR3 is 17 amino acids. Germline lookup yields CDR1 SGHVS and CDR2 FNYEAQ. CDR3 sequence: CASSKKTGISSYNEQFF. The CDR3 DNA reads TGTGCCAGCAGCAAGAAAACGGGGATAAGCTCCTACAATGAGCAGTTCTTC.

The chain recombines TRBV7-8 with TRBJ1-1, with TRBD1 matching 7 bases. The CDR3 extends over 18 amino acids. From germline, CDR1 is SGHVS and CDR2 FQNEAQ. V was pared by 1 base and J by 0 bases, with 11 bases of the junction left unmatched. The CDR3 is CASSLGGRGRGMNTEAFF. The CDR3 DNA is TGTGCCAGCAGCTTAGGAGGGAGGGGGCGAGGGATGAACACTGAAGCTTTCTTT.

This clonotype was counted between two and nine times. The chain links TRBV15 to TRBJ2-3, with D perhaps TRBD1 (6 bases). V lost 1 base and J lost 2, with 13 bases in between. This CDR3 is built from 16 residues. From germline, CDR1 is LNHNV and CDR2 YYDKDF (reference sequence). CDR3 sequence (DNA): TGTGCCACCAGCAGAGGCGAGGACAGATACACAGATACGCAGTATTTT. This translates into CATSRGEDRYTDTQYF.

This clonotype is judged medium-sized. This sequence joins TRBV12-3 or TRBV12-4 and TRBJ2-7, with 7 bases lining up with TRBD1. V lost 3 bases to trimming and J lost 6 bases; unmatched junction nucleotides: 8. The CDR3 covers 14 residues. The CDR3 here is CASSFRPGGSEQYF. The DNA of the CDR3 is TGTGCCAGCAGTTTTCGTCCAGGGGGAAGCGAGCAGTACTTC.